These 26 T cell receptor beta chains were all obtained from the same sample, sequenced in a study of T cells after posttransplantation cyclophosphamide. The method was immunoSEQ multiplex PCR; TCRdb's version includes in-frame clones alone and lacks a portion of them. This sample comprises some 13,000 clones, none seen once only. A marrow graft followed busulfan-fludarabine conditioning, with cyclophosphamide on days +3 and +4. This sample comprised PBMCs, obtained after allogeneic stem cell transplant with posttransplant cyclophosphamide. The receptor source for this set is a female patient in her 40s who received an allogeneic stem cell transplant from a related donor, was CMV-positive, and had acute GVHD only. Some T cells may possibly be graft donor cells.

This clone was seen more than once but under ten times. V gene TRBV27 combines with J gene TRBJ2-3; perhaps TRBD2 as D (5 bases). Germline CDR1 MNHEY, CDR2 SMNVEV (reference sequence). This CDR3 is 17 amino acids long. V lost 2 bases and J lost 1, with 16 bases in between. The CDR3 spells CASSLRGPADGTDTQYF. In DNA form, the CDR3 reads TGTGCCAGCAGTTTAAGAGGGCCAGCGGACGGCACAGATACGCAGTATTTT.

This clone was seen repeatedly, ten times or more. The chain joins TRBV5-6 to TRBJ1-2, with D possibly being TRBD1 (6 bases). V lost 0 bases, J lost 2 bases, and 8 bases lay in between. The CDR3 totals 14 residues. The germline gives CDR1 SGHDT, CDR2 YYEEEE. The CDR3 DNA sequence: TGTGCCAGCAGCTTGGACGGGACAAACTATGGCTACACCTTC. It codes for CASSLDGTNYGYTF. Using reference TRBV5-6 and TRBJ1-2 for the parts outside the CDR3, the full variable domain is DAGVTQSPTHLIKTRGQQVTLRCSPKSGHDTVSWYQQALGQGPQFIFQYYEEEERQRGNFPDRFSGHQFPNYSSELNVNALLLGDSALYLCASSLDGTNYGYTFGSGTRLTVV.

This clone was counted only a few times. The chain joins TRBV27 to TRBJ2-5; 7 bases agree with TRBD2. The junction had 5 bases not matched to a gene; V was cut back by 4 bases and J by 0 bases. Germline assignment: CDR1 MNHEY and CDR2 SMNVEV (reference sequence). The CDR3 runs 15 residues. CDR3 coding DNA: TGTGCCAGCAGTTACCTGGGGGGGAACCAAGAGACCCAGTACTTC. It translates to CASSYLGGNQETQYF.

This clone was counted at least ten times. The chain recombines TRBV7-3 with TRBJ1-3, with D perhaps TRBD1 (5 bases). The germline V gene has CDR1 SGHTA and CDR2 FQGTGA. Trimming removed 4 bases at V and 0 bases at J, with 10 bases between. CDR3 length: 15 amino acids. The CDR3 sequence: CASSWGLDSGNTIYF. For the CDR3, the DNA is TGTGCCAGCAGCTGGGGACTCGACTCTGGAAACACCATATATTTT.

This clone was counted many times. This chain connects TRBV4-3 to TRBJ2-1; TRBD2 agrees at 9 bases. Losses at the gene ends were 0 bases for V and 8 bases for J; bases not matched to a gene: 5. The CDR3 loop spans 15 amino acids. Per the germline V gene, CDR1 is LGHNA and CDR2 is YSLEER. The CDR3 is CASSQEPGTSYEQFF. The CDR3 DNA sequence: TGCGCCAGCAGCCAAGAGCCCGGGACTAGCTATGAGCAGTTCTTC.

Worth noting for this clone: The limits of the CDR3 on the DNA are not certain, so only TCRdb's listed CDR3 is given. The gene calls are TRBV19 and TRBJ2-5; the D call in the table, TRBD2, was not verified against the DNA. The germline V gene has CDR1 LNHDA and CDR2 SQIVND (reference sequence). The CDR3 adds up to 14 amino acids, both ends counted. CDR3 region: CASSIPGFLETQYF.

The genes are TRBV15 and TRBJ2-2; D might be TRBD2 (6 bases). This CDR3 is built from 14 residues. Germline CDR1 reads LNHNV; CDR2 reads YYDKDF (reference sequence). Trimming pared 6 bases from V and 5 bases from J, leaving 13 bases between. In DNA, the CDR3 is TGTGCCACCAGACTAGCCCTGGAGACCGGGGAGCTGTTTTTT. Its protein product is CATRLALETGELFF. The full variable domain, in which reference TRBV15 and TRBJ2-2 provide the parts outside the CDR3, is DAMVIQNPRYQVTQFGKPVTLSCSQTLNHNVMYWYQQKSSQAPKLLFHYYDKDFNNEADTPDNFQSRRPNTSFCFLDIRSPGLGDTAMYLCATRLALETGELFFGEGSRLTVL.

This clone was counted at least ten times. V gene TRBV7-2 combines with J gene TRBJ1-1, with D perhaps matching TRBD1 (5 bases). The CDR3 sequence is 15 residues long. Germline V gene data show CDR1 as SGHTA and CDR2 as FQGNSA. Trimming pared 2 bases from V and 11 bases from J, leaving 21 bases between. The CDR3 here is CASSLSKPEGRWAFF. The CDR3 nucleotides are TGTGCCAGCAGCTTAAGTAAACCTGAGGGGAGGTGGGCTTTCTTT.

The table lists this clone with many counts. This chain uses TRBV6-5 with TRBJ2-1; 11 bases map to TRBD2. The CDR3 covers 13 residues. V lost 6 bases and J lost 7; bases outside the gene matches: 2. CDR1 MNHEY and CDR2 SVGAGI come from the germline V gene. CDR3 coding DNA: TGTGCCAGCAGACTAGCGGGGGATAATGAGCAGTTCTTC. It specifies CASRLAGDNEQFF.

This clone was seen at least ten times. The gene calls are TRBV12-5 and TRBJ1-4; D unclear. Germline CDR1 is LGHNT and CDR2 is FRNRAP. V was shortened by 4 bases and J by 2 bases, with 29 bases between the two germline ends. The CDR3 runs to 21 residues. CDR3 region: CASGSPTSTRTSPITNEKLFF. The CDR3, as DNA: TGTGCTAGTGGTTCACCAACCTCGACAAGAACCTCCCCCATCACTAATGAAAAACTGTTTTTT.

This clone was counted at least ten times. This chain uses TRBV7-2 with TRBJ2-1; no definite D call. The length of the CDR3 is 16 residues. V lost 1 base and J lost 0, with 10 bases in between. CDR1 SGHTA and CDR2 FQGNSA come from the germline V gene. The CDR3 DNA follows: TGTGCCAGCAGCTTAGATGCCGTGAGCTCCTACAATGAGCAGTTCTTC. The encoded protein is CASSLDAVSSYNEQFF.

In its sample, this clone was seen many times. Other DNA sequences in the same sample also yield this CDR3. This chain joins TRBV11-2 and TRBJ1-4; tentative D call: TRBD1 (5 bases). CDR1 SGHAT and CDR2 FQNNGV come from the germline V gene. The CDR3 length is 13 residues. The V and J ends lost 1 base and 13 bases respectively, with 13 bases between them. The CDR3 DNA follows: TGTGCCAGCAGCTTAGTGCGTCCGGGGGGACTGTTTTTT. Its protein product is CASSLVRPGGLFF.

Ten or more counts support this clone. The CDR3 sequence: CASSVTGGSYGYTF. DNA for the CDR3: TGTGCCAGCAGTGTGACAGGGGGAAGCTATGGCTACACCTTC. The genes are TRBV6-1 and TRBJ1-2; 9 bases are shared with TRBD1. The V and J ends lost 4 bases and 4 bases, in that order; junction bases with no gene match: 4. The CDR3 is 14 residues long. The V gene's germline CDR1 is MNHNS and CDR2 SASEGT.

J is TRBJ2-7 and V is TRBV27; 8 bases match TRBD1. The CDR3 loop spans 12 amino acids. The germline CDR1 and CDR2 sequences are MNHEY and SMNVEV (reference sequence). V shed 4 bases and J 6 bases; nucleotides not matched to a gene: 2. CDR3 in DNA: TGTGCCAGCAGTTATGGGACAGGCGAGCAGTACTTC. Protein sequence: CASSYGTGEQYF.

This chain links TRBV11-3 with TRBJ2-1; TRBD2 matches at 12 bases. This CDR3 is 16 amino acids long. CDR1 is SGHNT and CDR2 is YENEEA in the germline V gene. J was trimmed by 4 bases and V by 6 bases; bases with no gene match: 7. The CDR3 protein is CASSPTSGRWYNEQFF. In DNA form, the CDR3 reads TGTGCCAGCAGTCCAACTAGCGGGAGGTGGTACAATGAGCAGTTCTTC.

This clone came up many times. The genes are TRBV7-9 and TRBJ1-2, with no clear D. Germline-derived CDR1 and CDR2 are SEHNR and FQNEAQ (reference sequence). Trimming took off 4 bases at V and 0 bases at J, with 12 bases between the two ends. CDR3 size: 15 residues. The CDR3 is CASSSFTGTNYGYTF. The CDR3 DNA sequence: TGTGCCAGCAGCTCTTTTACCGGGACTAACTATGGCTACACCTTC.

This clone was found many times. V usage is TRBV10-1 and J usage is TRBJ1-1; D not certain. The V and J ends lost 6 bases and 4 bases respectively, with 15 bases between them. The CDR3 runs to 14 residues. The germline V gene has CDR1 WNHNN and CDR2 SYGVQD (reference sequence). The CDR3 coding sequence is TGCGCCAGCAGCCCGCTGAGGGAGTCCACTGAAGCTTTCTTT. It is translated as CASSPLRESTEAFF.

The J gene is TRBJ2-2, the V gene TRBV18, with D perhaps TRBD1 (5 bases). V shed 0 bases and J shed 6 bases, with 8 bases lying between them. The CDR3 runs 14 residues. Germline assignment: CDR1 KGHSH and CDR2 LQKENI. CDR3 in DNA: TGTGCCAGCTCACCACCAGGGGTGGCCGGGGAGCTGTTTTTT. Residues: CASSPPGVAGELFF. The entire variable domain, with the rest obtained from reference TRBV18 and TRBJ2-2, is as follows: NAGVMQNPRHLVRRRGQEARLRCSPMKGHSHVYWYRQLPEEGLKFMVYLQKENIIDESGMPKERFSAEFPKEGPSILRIQQVVRGDSAAYFCASSPPGVAGELFFGEGSRLTVL.

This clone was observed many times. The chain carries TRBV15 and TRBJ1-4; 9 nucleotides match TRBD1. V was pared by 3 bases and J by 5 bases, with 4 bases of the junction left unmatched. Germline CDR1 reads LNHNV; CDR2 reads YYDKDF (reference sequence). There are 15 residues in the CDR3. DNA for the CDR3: TGTGCCACCAGCAGGGGCGGGACAGGGAATGAAAAACTGTTTTTT. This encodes CATSRGGTGNEKLFF.

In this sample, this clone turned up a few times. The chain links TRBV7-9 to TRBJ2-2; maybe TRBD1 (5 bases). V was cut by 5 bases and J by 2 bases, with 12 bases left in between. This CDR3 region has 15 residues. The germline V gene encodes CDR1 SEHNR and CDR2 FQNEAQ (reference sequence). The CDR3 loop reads CASSPFQGNTGELFF. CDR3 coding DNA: TGTGCCAGCAGCCCTTTCCAGGGCAACACCGGGGAGCTGTTTTTT.

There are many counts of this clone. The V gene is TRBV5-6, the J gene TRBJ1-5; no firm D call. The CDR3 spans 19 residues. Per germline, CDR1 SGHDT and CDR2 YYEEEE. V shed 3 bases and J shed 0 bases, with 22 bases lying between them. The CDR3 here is CASSSGGSAGVYSNQPQHF. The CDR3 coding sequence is TGTGCCAGCAGCTCGGGAGGCTCCGCTGGGGTTTATAGCAATCAGCCCCAGCATTTT.

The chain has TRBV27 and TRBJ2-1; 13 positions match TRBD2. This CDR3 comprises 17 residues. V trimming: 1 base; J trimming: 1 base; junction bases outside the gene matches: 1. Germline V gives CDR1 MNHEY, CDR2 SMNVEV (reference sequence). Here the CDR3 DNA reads TGTGCCAGCAGTTTATGGGGACTAGCGGGGTCCTACAATGAGCAGTTCTTC. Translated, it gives CASSLWGLAGSYNEQFF.

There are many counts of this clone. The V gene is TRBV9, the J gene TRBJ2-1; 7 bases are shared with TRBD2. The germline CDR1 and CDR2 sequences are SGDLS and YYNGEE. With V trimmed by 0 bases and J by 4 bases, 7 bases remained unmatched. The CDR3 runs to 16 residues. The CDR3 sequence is CASSVGTSLSYNEQFF. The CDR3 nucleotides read TGTGCCAGCAGCGTAGGGACTAGTCTAAGTTACAATGAGCAGTTCTTC. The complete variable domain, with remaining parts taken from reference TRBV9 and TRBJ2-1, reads DSGVTQTPKHLITATGQRVTLRCSPRSGDLSVYWYQQSLDQGLQFLIQYYNGEERAKGNILERFSAQQFPDLHSELNLSSLELGDSALYFCASSVGTSLSYNEQFFGPGTRLTVL.

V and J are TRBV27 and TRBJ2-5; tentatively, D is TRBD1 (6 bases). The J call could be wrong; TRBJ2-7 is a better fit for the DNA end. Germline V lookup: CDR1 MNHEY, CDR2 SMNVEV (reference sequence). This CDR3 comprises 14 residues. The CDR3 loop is CASSIQGPNYEQYF. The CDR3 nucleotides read TGTGCCAGCAGTATACAGGGACCAAACTACGAGCAGTACTTC.

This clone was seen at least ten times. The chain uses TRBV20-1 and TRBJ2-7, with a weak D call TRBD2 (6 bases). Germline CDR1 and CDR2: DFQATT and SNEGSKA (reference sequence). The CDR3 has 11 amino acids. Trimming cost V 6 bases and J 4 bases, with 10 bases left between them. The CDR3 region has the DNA TGCAGTGCCCGGAGGGAATACGAGCAGTACTTC. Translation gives CSARREYEQYF.

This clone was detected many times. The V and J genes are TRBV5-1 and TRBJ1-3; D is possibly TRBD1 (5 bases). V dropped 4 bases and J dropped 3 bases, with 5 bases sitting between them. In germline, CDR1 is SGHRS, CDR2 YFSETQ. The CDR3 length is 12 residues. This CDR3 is CASSDSGNTIYF. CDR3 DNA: TGCGCCAGCAGCGACAGTGGAAACACCATATATTTT. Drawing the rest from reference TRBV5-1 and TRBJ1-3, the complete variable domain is KAGVTQTPRYLIKTRGQQVTLSCSPISGHRSVSWYQQTPGQGLQFLFEYFSETQRNKGNFPGRFSGRQFSNSRSEMNVSTLELGDSALYLCASSDSGNTIYFGEGSWLTVV.